Listed here are 15 T cell receptor beta chains from one sample, sequenced in a study of OX40 agonist ivuxolimab in advanced cancers. The protocol was immunoSEQ multiplex PCR, while the TCRdb copy is restricted to in-frame clones and leaves out a portion. The table shows roughly 62,000 clones, with around 84% occurring only once. The starting material was CD4+ or CD8+ T cells sorted from blood, obtained in a trial of the OX40 agonist ivuxolimab. Receptor source: an adult with an advanced solid tumor such as melanoma, head and neck, liver or kidney cancer.

J is TRBJ2-1 and V is TRBV6-1, with D hard to call. The CDR3 runs 13 residues. V was trimmed by 10 bases and J by 8 bases, leaving 18 bases between them. CDR1 is MNHNS, CDR2 SASEGT, per germline. This CDR3 reads CATGRVAADEQFF. The CDR3 DNA is TGTGCCACCGGCCGAGTGGCGGCCGATGAGCAGTTCTTC.

This clone was counted once. The chain links TRBV13 to TRBJ2-4; D assignment may be TRBD1 or TRBD2 (5 bases each). The CDR3 loop spans 14 amino acids. In germline, CDR1 is PRHDT, CDR2 FYEKMQ (reference sequence). V dropped 5 bases and J dropped 5 bases, with 13 bases sitting between them. The CDR3 protein is CASSGGSVENIQYF. The CDR3, as DNA: TGTGCCAGCAGCGGGGGATCAGTTGAAAACATTCAGTACTTC.

The chain links TRBV19 to TRBJ2-1; unclear D gene. This CDR3 has 12 amino acids. V was trimmed by 4 bases and J by 7 bases, leaving 8 bases between them. Germline V lookup: CDR1 LNHDA, CDR2 SQIVND (reference sequence). The CDR3 loop is CASSTRKNEQFF. CDR3 DNA sequence: TGTGCCAGTAGTACGCGAAAGAATGAGCAGTTCTTC.

The CDR3 DNA reads TGTGCCAGCAGCAAAACCGACGGGACAGGGGAGCAGTACTTC. It yields the protein CASSKTDGTGEQYF. The chain recombines TRBV11-2 with TRBJ2-7; 9 positions agree with TRBD1. This CDR3 contains 14 residues. V lost 5 bases and J lost 7; bases outside the gene matches: 9. The germline CDR1 and CDR2 sequences are SGHAT and FQNNGV.

The chain combines TRBV11-2 with TRBJ2-2, with D possibly TRBD2 on 5 matching bases. With 6 bases removed from V and 5 bases from J, the gap between germline ends came to 19 bases. This CDR3 spans 16 amino acids. CDR1 is SGHAT and CDR2 is FQNNGV in the germline V gene. The DNA for the CDR3 is TGTGCCAGCAGGCCGCCTTTCCGCCCGGGGACCGGGGAGCTGTTTTTT. Translating it yields CASRPPFRPGTGELFF.

The chain joins TRBV6-5 to TRBJ2-1; a possible D gene is TRBD1 (5 bases). CDR1 is MNHEY and CDR2 is SVGAGI in the germline V gene. CDR3 size: 12 residues. The ends were cut back, 6 bases at V and 14 bases at J, with 17 bases in the middle. This CDR3 reads CASSQERRAEFF. The DNA of the CDR3 is TGTGCCAGCAGCCAGGAACGCAGGGCCGAGTTCTTC.

The rearrangement links TRBV6-5 to TRBJ1-4; D unclear. Trimming shortened V by 4 bases and J by 4 bases, and 10 bases separated the two germline ends. Germline V gives CDR1 MNHEY, CDR2 SVGAGI. The CDR3 runs to 14 residues. CDR3 coding DNA: TGTGCCAGCAGTTCGGCAGGAATTAATGAAAAACTGTTTTTT. It codes for CASSSAGINEKLFF.

The chain couples TRBV7-8 to TRBJ1-3, with 7 bases that match TRBD1. The germline gives CDR1 SGHVS, CDR2 FQNEAQ. This CDR3 spans 14 amino acids. Losses at the gene ends were 6 bases for V and 4 bases for J; bases not matched to a gene: 6. CDR3 nucleotide sequence: TGTGCCAGCAGTTACAGGGGTTCCGGAAACACCATATATTTT. Residues: CASSYRGSGNTIYF. The complete variable domain, with remaining parts taken from reference TRBV7-8 and TRBJ1-3, reads GAGVSQSPRYKVAKRGQDVALRCDPISGHVSLFWYQQALGQGPEFLTYFQNEAQLDKSGLPSDRFFAERPEGSVSTLKIQRTQQEDSAVYLCASSYRGSGNTIYFGEGSWLTVV.

The rearrangement uses TRBV6-1 and TRBJ2-7, with a possible D match to TRBD2 (6 bases). CDR1 MNHNS and CDR2 SASEGT come from the germline V gene. There are 13 residues in the CDR3. Trimming left V 7 bases short and J 4 bases short, with 14 bases between. CDR3 sequence (DNA): TGTGCCAGCAAGTTGGGGGGAAGGTACGAGCAGTACTTC. Its protein product is CASKLGGRYEQYF.

J is TRBJ1-5 and V is TRBV28; 7 bases map to TRBD1. Germline V CDR1 and CDR2: MDHEN, SYDVKM. The CDR3 has 20 residues. V was pared by 3 bases and J by 1 base, with 18 bases of the junction left unmatched. CDR3 DNA: TGTGCCAGCAGTTTCGATGTGAGGGCAGGGGGGGCACTGAGCAATCAGCCCCAGCATTTT. Its protein is CASSFDVRAGGALSNQPQHF.

As regards this clone: The junction and the germline gene differ at one end; a read error may be behind it. The chain uses TRBV6-1 and TRBJ2-3; 9 bases line up with TRBD1. CDR1 is MNHNS, CDR2 SASEGT, per germline. CDR3 size: 14 residues. CDR3 amino acids: CATSGTGRPDTQYF. CDR3 DNA sequence: TGTGCCACCAGTGGGACAGGGAGGCCAGATACGCAGTATTTT.

V usage is TRBV5-1 and J usage is TRBJ2-6; TRBD1 agrees at 7 bases. This CDR3 has 16 amino acids. Germline lookup yields CDR1 SGHRS and CDR2 YFSETQ. V was pared by 4 bases and J by 6 bases, with 10 bases of the junction left unmatched. The CDR3 DNA sequence: TGCGCCAGCAGCCCTGGGACAGCCTCGTTGGCCAACGTCCTGACTTTC. Encoded protein: CASSPGTASLANVLTF.

V is TRBV4-3 and J is TRBJ2-2; D is unresolved. CDR3 size: 16 residues. V shed 0 bases and J shed 3 bases, with 11 bases lying between them. Germline V gene data show CDR1 as LGHNA and CDR2 as YSLEER. The CDR3 DNA sequence: TGCGCCAGCAGCCAAGATCTTTCCAGATACACCGGGGAGCTGTTTTTT. It specifies CASSQDLSRYTGELFF.

The chain couples TRBV2 to TRBJ2-7; possible D gene TRBD1, 6 bases. The V gene lost 6 bases and the J gene lost 5 bases, with 14 bases spanning the gap. The CDR3 contains 13 residues. Germline V CDR1 and CDR2: SNHLY, FYNNEI. CDR3 bases: TGTGCCAGCAGGAAGGGACAATTTGACGAGCAGTACTTC. Its translation: CASRKGQFDEQYF.

The V call is TRBV6-1, the J call TRBJ2-7; 8 bases line up with TRBD1. This CDR3 contains 15 residues. V gave up 6 bases and J gave up 0 bases; unmatched junction bases: 7. Germline V gives CDR1 MNHNS, CDR2 SASEGT. Written as DNA, the CDR3 is TGTGCCAGCAGCCTGACAGGGGCAAGCTCCTACGAGCAGTACTTC. Its protein is CASSLTGASSYEQYF.